The present T cell receptor beta chain was sequenced within a study of identical twins. CDR3 length: 13 amino acids. The V and J ends lost 0 bases and 9 bases respectively, with 12 bases between them. Germline V CDR1 and CDR2: PRHDT, FYEKMQ (reference sequence). TCRdb ran MiXCR on the 5' RACE reads and lists one entry per CDR3 protein. The table includes under 250,000 distinct CDR3 sequences, 6% to 8% detected once. The same data also contributed to another study, on yellow fever vaccine responses in identical twins.

This TCR was sampled from a woman aged 18-30 years in good health. What was sequenced was CD8+ T cells sorted from blood. V gene TRBV13 combines with J gene TRBJ2-7; D possibly corresponds to TRBD2 (6 bases). The DNA for the CDR3 is TGTGCCAGCAGCTTAGGCGATAAGGGAGGGCAGTACTTC. It specifies CASSLGDKGGQYF. The variable domain in full, with the rest retrieved from reference TRBV13 and TRBJ2-7, is AAGVIQSPRHLIKEKRETATLKCYPIPRHDTVYWYQQGPGQDPQFLISFYEKMQSDKGSIPDRFSAQQFSDYHSELNMSSLELGDSALYFCASSLGDKGGQYFGPGTRLTVT.